A selection of T cell receptor beta chains follows, all from one sample in a study of a mutant IDH1 vaccine in newly diagnosed glioma. Clones were sequenced by immunoSEQ multiplex PCR, and TCRdb holds only the in-frame ones, with some missing. The data hold about 46,000 clones, with 85% to 95% observed a single time. The antigens for these receptors are not known. The sample in question was PBMCs, obtained from a glioma patient whose treatment included an IDH1 peptide vaccine. These receptors were collected from a man between 50 and 59 years old with glioma. Both conserved end residues are part of each CDR3. A D gene is named only where the DNA matches it firmly. Clone size is stated in some rows and not others, as once, few, many or a class when expanded.

V	size	J	D	CDR3	DNA
TRBV27	once	TRBJ1-1	-	CASSRWSHLNTEAFF	TGTGCCAGCAGCCGGTGGTCCCATTTGAACACTGAAGCTTTCTTT
TRBV4-2	-	TRBJ2-6	TRBD2	CASTPSGGAGANVLTF	TGTGCCAGCACCCCAAGCGGGGGGGCTGGGGCCAACGTCCTGACTTTC
TRBV9	-	TRBJ2-7	-	CASSVNGWSYEQYF	TGTGCCAGCAGCGTAAACGGATGGTCCTACGAGCAGTACTTC
TRBV7-7	once	TRBJ2-7	-	CASSPSDDPYEQYF	TGTGCTAGCAGCCCCTCGGACGATCCCTACGAGCAGTACTTC
TRBV15	-	TRBJ2-7	TRBD1	CATSDRGLSYEQYF	TGTGCCACCAGCGACAGGGGGCTATCCTACGAGCAGTACTTC
TRBV7-6	few	TRBJ2-7	-	CASSLGVQFTYEQYF	TGTGCCAGCAGCTTAGGTGTTCAATTCACCTACGAGCAGTACTTC
TRBV27	once	TRBJ2-5	TRBD2	CASSLSRGAGPETQYF	TGTGCCAGCAGTTTATCGAGGGGAGCGGGGCCAGAGACCCAGTACTTC
TRBV6-6	-	TRBJ1-5	TRBD1	CASTTGQVNQPQHF	TGTGCCAGCACGACTGGACAGGTTAATCAGCCCCAGCATTTT
TRBV27	once	TRBJ2-7	-	CASTGQGLAYEQYF	TGTGCCAGCACTGGGCAGGGGCTCGCCTACGAGCAGTACTTC
TRBV6-1	-	TRBJ1-2	TRBD1	CASSEGSRQGGVYGYTF	TGTGCCAGCAGTGAGGGGAGCCGACAGGGAGGGGTGTATGGCTACACCTTC
TRBV6-5	few	TRBJ1-5	-	CASSNLWGNQPQHF	TGTGCCAGCAGTAACCTCTGGGGGAATCAGCCCCAGCATTTT
TRBV2	-	TRBJ2-7	-	CASSEGAPTSYEQYF	TGTGCCAGCAGTGAGGGAGCCCCCACCTCCTACGAGCAGTACTTC
TRBV25-1	-	TRBJ1-2	-	CASSEQGTANYGYTF	TGTGCCAGCAGTGAACAAGGGACGGCTAACTATGGCTACACCTTC
TRBV4-3	-	TRBJ2-7	-	CASSRTGPGREQYF	TGCGCCAGCAGCCGAACGGGGCCGGGACGCGAGCAGTACTTC
TRBV5-1	-	TRBJ2-7	-	CASSLGEWAVNEQYF	TGCGCCAGCAGCTTGGGGGAATGGGCTGTCAACGAGCAGTACTTC
TRBV28	-	TRBJ1-1	-	CASITGAPSNTEAFF	TGTGCCAGCATCACGGGGGCCCCCTCGAACACTGAAGCTTTCTTT
TRBV5-6	-	TRBJ1-2	TRBD1	CASSLAGGQGYTF	TGTGCCAGCAGCTTGGCAGGGGGCCAAGGCTACACCTTC
TRBV6-5	few	TRBJ1-4	-	CASSRGGFNEKLFF	TGTGCCAGCAGCCGCGGCGGATTCAATGAAAAACTGTTTTTT
TRBV25-1	-	TRBJ1-1	-	CASWYNPAGANAEAFF	TGTGCCAGCTGGTATAACCCAGCGGGGGCGAACGCTGAAGCTTTCTTT
TRBV7-2	few	TRBJ2-7	-	CASSDSLGFQYF	TGTGCCAGCAGCGATTCTTTGGGGTTCCAGTACTTC
TRBV15	-	TRBJ2-7	-	CATSRVSPSYEQYF	TGTGCCACCAGCAGAGTCAGTCCTTCCTACGAGCAGTACTTC
TRBV14	-	TRBJ1-4	TRBD1	CASRGDRGHGRDRLFF	TGTGCCAGCAGAGGCGACAGGGGGCACGGACGGGACAGGCTGTTTTTT
TRBV28	-	TRBJ1-2	TRBD1	CASSPLVNRQGGYGYTF	TGTGCCAGCAGTCCACTAGTTAATCGACAGGGAGGATATGGCTACACCTTC
TRBV9	-	TRBJ2-2	-	CASSPSRRSLLNTGELFF	TGTGCCAGCAGCCCGTCCAGGAGGTCCTTACTGAACACCGGGGAGCTGTTTTTT
TRBV7-7	-	TRBJ2-7	TRBD2	CASSLASGGSYEQYF	TGTGCTAGCAGCTTAGCTAGCGGGGGTTCCTACGAGCAGTACTTC
TRBV15	-	TRBJ2-6	-	CATSPLSGIGANVLTF	TGTGCCACCAGTCCGCTATCGGGGATCGGGGCCAACGTCCTGACTTTC
TRBV4-2	-	TRBJ1-1	-	CASSQFRGRGTEAFF	TGTGCCAGCAGCCAGTTCCGGGGGCGAGGGACTGAAGCTTTCTTT
TRBV29-1	-	TRBJ1-2	-	CSAPHSGTSYGYTF	TGCAGCGCCCCCCACTCCGGGACGTCCTATGGCTACACCTTC
TRBV2	-	TRBJ1-4	-	CASTGGRANEKLFF	TGTGCCAGCACGGGGGGGCGGGCTAATGAAAAACTGTTTTTT
TRBV4-3	-	TRBJ1-2	-	CASSQDKWGSRGGYTF	TGCGCCAGCAGCCAAGATAAGTGGGGGAGCAGGGGTGGCTACACCTTC
TRBV4-1	-	TRBJ1-1	-	CASSTRQNPDEAFF	TGCGCCAGCAGCACTCGTCAGAACCCTGATGAAGCTTTCTTT
TRBV11-3	-	TRBJ1-3	-	CASSITGTGNTIYF	TGTGCCAGCAGCATCACAGGGACTGGAAACACCATATATTTT
TRBV5-1	-	TRBJ1-6	-	CASSLDGRSYNSPLHF	TGCGCCAGCAGCTTGGACGGGCGCTCCTATAATTCACCCCTCCACTTT
TRBV28	-	TRBJ1-5	-	CASSLFGRLYSNQPQHF	TGTGCCAGCAGCCTATTTGGCAGACTCTATAGCAATCAGCCCCAGCATTTT
TRBV6-6	few	TRBJ2-1	TRBD2	CASSYSTSGGAEQFF	TGTGCCAGCAGTTACTCGACTAGCGGGGGAGCAGAGCAGTTCTTC
TRBV11-3	-	TRBJ1-2	TRBD1	CASRHTGTSTGPNYGYTF	TGTGCCAGCAGGCACACGGGAACATCGACAGGGCCCAACTATGGCTACACCTTC
TRBV9	-	TRBJ2-1	-	CASSTRAGYNEQFF	TGTGCCAGCAGCACCCGTGCGGGGTACAATGAGCAGTTCTTC
TRBV2	-	TRBJ2-3	-	CASKGRVGTDTQYF	TGTGCCAGCAAGGGTAGGGTGGGCACAGATACGCAGTATTTT
TRBV5-1	-	TRBJ2-5	-	CASRLQRQETQYF	TGCGCCAGCAGACTCCAGCGCCAAGAGACCCAGTACTTC
TRBV6-1	-	TRBJ2-3	TRBD2	CASSGLAGTDTQYF	TGTGCCAGCAGCGGACTAGCGGGAACAGATACGCAGTATTTT
TRBV5-1	-	TRBJ2-5	-	CASMGQGRETQYF	TGCGCCAGCATGGGGCAGGGGAGAGAGACCCAGTACTTC
TRBV7-2	-	TRBJ2-1	TRBD2	CASSLSRGGSEQFF	TGTGCCAGCAGCTTATCACGCGGGGGGAGTGAGCAGTTCTTC
TRBV28	-	TRBJ1-2	-	CASSMTPTYGYTF	TGTGCCAGCAGTATGACACCCACCTATGGCTACACCTTC